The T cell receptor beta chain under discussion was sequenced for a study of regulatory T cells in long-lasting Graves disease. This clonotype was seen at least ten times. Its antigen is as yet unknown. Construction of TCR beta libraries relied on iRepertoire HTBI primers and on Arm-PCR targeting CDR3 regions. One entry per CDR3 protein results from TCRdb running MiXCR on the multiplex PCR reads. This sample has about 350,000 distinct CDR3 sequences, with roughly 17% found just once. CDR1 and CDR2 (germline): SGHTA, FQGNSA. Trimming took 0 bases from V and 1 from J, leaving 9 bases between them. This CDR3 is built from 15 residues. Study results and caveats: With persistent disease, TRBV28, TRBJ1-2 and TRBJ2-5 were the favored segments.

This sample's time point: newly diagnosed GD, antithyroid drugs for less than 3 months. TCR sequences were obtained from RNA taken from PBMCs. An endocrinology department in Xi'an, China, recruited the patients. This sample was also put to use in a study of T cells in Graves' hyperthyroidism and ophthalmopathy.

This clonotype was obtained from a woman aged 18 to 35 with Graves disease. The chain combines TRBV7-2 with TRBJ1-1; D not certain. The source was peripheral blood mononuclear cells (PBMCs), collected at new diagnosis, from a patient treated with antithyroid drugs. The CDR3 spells CASSLARRGNTEAFF. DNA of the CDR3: TGTGCCAGCAGCTTAGCGCGTAGAGGGAACACTGAAGCTTTCTTT.